Listed below are T cell receptor beta chains from one sample, sequenced in a study of T cell responses to AZD1222 COVID-19 vaccine. Produced via immunoSEQ multiplex PCR; TCRdb's table is partial and in-frame only. Of 130,000 or so clones listed, roughly 82% are singletons. The sample in question was peripheral blood, obtained 28 days after the second AZD1222 dose. These TCRs come from an adult who received the AZD1222 COVID-19 vaccine. CDR3s include the opening cysteine and the closing phenylalanine or tryptophan. A D gene is named only where the DNA matches it firmly. Only some rows state a clone size, as once, few, many or a class for expanded clones.

d_call j_call clone_size v_call cdr3_aa cdr3_nt
NA TRBJ1-1 NA TRBV19 CASNSGLTEAFF TGTGCCAGTAACTCGGGGCTCACTGAAGCTTTCTTT
NA TRBJ1-2 NA TRBV27 CASSFLGTELGYGYTF TGTGCCAGCAGTTTCCTCGGGACCGAACTAGGCTATGGCTACACCTTC
NA TRBJ2-4 NA TRBV3-1/TRBV3-2 CASSQSVGGDRHPKNIQYF TGTGCCAGCAGCCAATCTGTAGGCGGGGACCGACATCCCAAAAACATTCAGTACTTC
NA TRBJ2-1 NA TRBV4-3 CASSQDSRQFDEQFF TGCGCCAGCAGCCAAGATTCAAGACAATTCGATGAGCAGTTCTTC
NA TRBJ1-1 NA TRBV6-5 CASTPTVPGLAFF TGTGCCAGCACCCCGACCGTCCCTGGTCTGGCTTTCTTT
NA TRBJ1-6 NA TRBV5-1 CASSLLGDNSPLHF TGCGCCAGCAGCTTGCTAGGGGACAATTCACCCCTCCACTTT
NA TRBJ1-2 NA TRBV13 CASTRRPNYGYTF TGTGCCAGCACGCGCAGACCTAACTATGGCTACACCTTC
NA TRBJ2-7 NA TRBV28 CASSLYGYPYEQYF TGTGCCAGCAGTTTATACGGGTATCCCTACGAGCAGTACTTC
NA TRBJ1-2 NA TRBV19 CASSTPPGSNGYTF TGTGCCAGTAGTACCCCCCCGGGAAGCAATGGCTACACCTTC
TRBD1 TRBJ2-7 once TRBV3-1/TRBV3-2 CASSQWDRGLPYEQYF TGTGCCAGCAGCCAATGGGACAGGGGGCTTCCCTACGAGCAGTACTTC
NA TRBJ1-4 NA TRBV7-2 CASSSAGLRNEKLFF TGTGCCAGCAGCTCCGCCGGGCTGAGAAACGAAAAACTGTTTTTT
NA TRBJ2-5 NA TRBV3-1/TRBV3-2 CASNSGDRGYF TGTGCCAGCAACTCCGGCGATCGGGGGTACTTC
NA TRBJ2-1 once TRBV6-5 CASSYSTGETYNEQFF TGTGCCAGCAGTTACTCGACGGGGGAGACGTACAATGAGCAGTTCTTC
NA TRBJ2-5 NA TRBV27 CASRTYTALGTQYF TGTGCCAGCAGAACCTATACCGCCCTGGGGACCCAGTACTTC
TRBD1 TRBJ1-2 NA TRBV28 CASSLQGAGGGYTF TGTGCCAGCAGTTTACAGGGGGCCGGAGGGGGCTACACCTTC
NA TRBJ2-7 NA TRBV5-6 CASSFWIAGSSYEQYF TGTGCCAGCAGCTTTTGGATCGCAGGGAGCTCCTACGAGCAGTACTTC
TRBD1 TRBJ1-2 NA TRBV3-1/TRBV3-2 CASSQDRWQGDGYTF TGTGCCAGCAGCCAAGATAGGTGGCAGGGGGATGGCTACACCTTC
NA TRBJ1-3 NA TRBV6-5 CASSLDISGNTIYF TGTGCCAGCAGCCTTGACATCTCTGGAAACACCATATATTTT
NA TRBJ1-1 NA TRBV3-1/TRBV3-2 CASSLDPMNTEAFF TGTGCCAGCAGCCTCGACCCGATGAACACTGAAGCTTTCTTT
NA TRBJ1-4 NA TRBV7-9 CASSLPGPRGEKLFF TGTGCCAGCAGCTTGCCGGGACCTAGGGGCGAAAAACTGTTTTTT
NA TRBJ1-4 NA TRBV7-6 CASSTNGEKLFF TGTGCCAGCAGCACTAATGGTGAAAAACTGTTTTTT
TRBD1 TRBJ1-2 NA TRBV6-5 CATHPGQGYGYTF TGTGCCACCCACCCGGGACAGGGATATGGCTACACCTTC
NA TRBJ2-4 NA TRBV18 CASSPGGKNIQYF TGTGCCAGCTCACCGGGAGGTAAAAACATTCAGTACTTC
NA TRBJ2-2 NA TRBV18 CASSPRAAEGELFF TGTGCCAGCTCACCAAGGGCAGCGGAAGGGGAGCTGTTTTTT
TRBD1 TRBJ2-5 NA TRBV5-4 CASSADRGIETQYF TGTGCCAGCAGCGCTGACAGGGGCATAGAGACCCAGTACTTC
TRBD2 TRBJ2-5 NA TRBV4-1 CASSQDLFGGARETQYF TGCGCCAGCAGCCAAGATTTGTTCGGGGGGGCCCGGGAGACCCAGTACTTC
TRBD1 TRBJ1-6 NA TRBV4-1 CASSQEDRVGYNSPLHF TGCGCCAGCAGCCAAGAAGACAGGGTCGGCTATAATTCACCCCTCCACTTT
NA TRBJ2-5 few TRBV6-5 CASSSPGETQYF TGTGCCAGCAGTTCCCCCGGGGAGACCCAGTACTTC
NA TRBJ1-2 NA TRBV5-5 CASSLTASNYGYTF TGTGCCAGCAGCTTGACAGCGTCTAACTATGGCTACACCTTC
NA TRBJ1-1 NA TRBV7-3 CASSPGWVNTEAFF TGTGCCAGCAGCCCCGGTTGGGTGAACACTGAAGCTTTCTTT
NA TRBJ1-1 NA TRBV7-2 CASSFRVTEAFF TGTGCCAGCAGCTTCCGTGTAACTGAAGCTTTCTTT
TRBD1 TRBJ1-1 NA TRBV3-1/TRBV3-2 CASSQGTGGAWVPEAFF TGTGCCAGCAGCCAAGGGACAGGGGGCGCCTGGGTTCCCGAAGCTTTCTTT
NA TRBJ1-2 NA TRBV9 CASSAGAGPGRGYTF TGTGCCAGCAGCGCCGGGGCGGGGCCGGGAAGAGGCTACACCTTC
TRBD1 TRBJ2-7 NA TRBV27 CASSRRTQGAQTYEQYF TGTGCCAGCAGCCGCCGGACACAGGGGGCGCAGACCTACGAGCAGTACTTC
NA TRBJ1-2 NA TRBV7-9 CASSLAGATNYGYTF TGTGCCAGCAGCCTCGCCGGGGCCACTAACTATGGCTACACCTTC
NA TRBJ2-5 NA TRBV7-8 CASSWSPGLPEETQYF TGTGCCAGCAGCTGGAGCCCGGGACTCCCAGAAGAGACCCAGTACTTC
TRBD1 TRBJ2-7 NA TRBV19 CASSSGQVWLQQYF TGTGCCAGTAGTTCCGGACAGGTATGGCTTCAGCAGTACTTC
NA TRBJ1-2 NA TRBV28 CASSLSTGGNYGYTF TGTGCCAGCAGTTTATCTACGGGAGGCAACTATGGCTACACCTTC
NA TRBJ1-3 once TRBV7-8 CASSLRGNTIYF TGTGCCAGCAGCTTAAGAGGAAACACCATATATTTT
TRBD1 TRBJ1-1 NA TRBV27 CASSADRGQAFF TGTGCCAGCAGTGCAGACAGGGGTCAAGCTTTCTTT
TRBD1 TRBJ2-1 NA TRBV7-7 CASSPGQGISGEQFF TGTGCTAGCAGCCCCGGACAGGGGATCTCGGGTGAGCAGTTCTTC
TRBD1 TRBJ1-2 NA TRBV7-2 CASSPTSAAPGQGRSGYTF TGTGCCAGCAGCCCAACCTCCGCTGCTCCGGGACAGGGGAGAAGTGGCTACACCTTC
TRBD2 TRBJ2-5 NA TRBV5-1 CASSLTGLAGGQETQYF TGCGCCAGCAGCTTGACGGGACTAGCGGGGGGGCAAGAGACCCAGTACTTC
NA TRBJ1-2 NA TRBV28 CASTGDRYGYTF TGTGCCAGCACAGGCGACCGCTATGGCTACACCTTC
TRBD2 TRBJ2-1 NA TRBV11-3 CASSLVASGGSPRFF TGTGCCAGCAGCTTAGTAGCTAGCGGGGGTAGCCCGCGGTTCTTC
NA TRBJ1-1 NA TRBV12-3/TRBV12-4 CASSLTGNTEAFF TGTGCCAGCAGTTTGACTGGGAACACTGAAGCTTTCTTT
TRBD1 TRBJ1-1 NA TRBV3-1/TRBV3-2 CASSQRTGREAFF TGTGCCAGCAGCCAGCGGACAGGGCGTGAAGCTTTCTTT
NA TRBJ1-2 NA TRBV6-6 CASSYQGQFLNYGYTF TGTGCCAGCAGTTACCAAGGACAGTTCCTTAACTATGGCTACACCTTC
NA TRBJ2-2 few TRBV4-3 CASNDDSGELFF TGCGCCAGCAACGACGATTCCGGGGAGCTGTTTTTT
NA TRBJ2-1 hyperexpanded TRBV5-6 CASSGVSVMREQFF TGTGCCAGCAGCGGGGTATCGGTCATGCGGGAGCAGTTCTTC
TRBD1 TRBJ1-2 once TRBV6-5 CASRPIDRAHGYTF TGTGCCAGCAGACCCATCGACAGGGCCCATGGCTACACCTTC
NA TRBJ2-7 NA TRBV2 CASSDVLTVQAYEQYF TGTGCCAGCAGTGACGTTTTGACAGTTCAAGCCTACGAGCAGTACTTC